The subject of this entry is one T cell receptor (beta chain). Its antigen is as yet unknown. The record originates from a study of early stage breast cancer tumors. Blood replicates held 0.5 ug DNA, tumor or normal breast approximately 1.5 ug, two each. Profiling relied on immunoSEQ multiplex PCR, and the TCRdb table lists in-frame clones only, not all of them. The table lists over 25,000 clones, 50% to 75% of them singletons. Regarding the study as a whole: Chain pairing and CD4, CD8 or FOXP3 expression were not captured. Comparing each tissue with blood distinguished tumor from normal in about 85% of the 16 patients.

The V gene lost 2 bases and the J gene lost 8 bases, with 12 bases spanning the gap. Germline V gene sequence: CDR1 MNHEY, CDR2 SVGAGI. The CDR3 extends over 13 amino acids. Sequencing was performed on breast tumor tissue. The rearrangement uses TRBV6-5 and TRBJ1-2; D unresolved. The TCR comes from a person in their fifties with breast cancer. The CDR3, as DNA: TGTGCCAGCAGTTACGGCCCCTCGGGAGGCTACACCTTC. Translation: CASSYGPSGGYTF.